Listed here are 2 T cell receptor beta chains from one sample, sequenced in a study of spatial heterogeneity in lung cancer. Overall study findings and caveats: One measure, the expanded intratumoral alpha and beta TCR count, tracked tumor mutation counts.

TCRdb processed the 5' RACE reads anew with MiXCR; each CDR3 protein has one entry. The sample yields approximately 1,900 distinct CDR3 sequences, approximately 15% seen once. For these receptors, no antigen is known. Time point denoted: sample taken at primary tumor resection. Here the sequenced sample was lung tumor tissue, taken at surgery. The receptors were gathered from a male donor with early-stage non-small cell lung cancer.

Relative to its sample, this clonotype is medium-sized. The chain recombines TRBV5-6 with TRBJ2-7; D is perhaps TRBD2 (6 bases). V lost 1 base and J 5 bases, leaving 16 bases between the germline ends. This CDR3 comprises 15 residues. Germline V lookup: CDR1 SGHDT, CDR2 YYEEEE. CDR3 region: CASSLRDGAGHEQYF. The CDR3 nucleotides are TGTGCCAGCAGCTTGCGTGACGGAGCGGGTCACGAGCAGTACTTC.

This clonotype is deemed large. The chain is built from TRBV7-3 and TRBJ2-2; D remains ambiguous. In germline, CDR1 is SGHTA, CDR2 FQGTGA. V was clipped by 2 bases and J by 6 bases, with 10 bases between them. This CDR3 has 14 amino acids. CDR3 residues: CASSLSSGAGELFF. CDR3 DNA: TGTGCCAGCAGCTTATCTTCTGGAGCCGGGGAGCTGTTTTTT.